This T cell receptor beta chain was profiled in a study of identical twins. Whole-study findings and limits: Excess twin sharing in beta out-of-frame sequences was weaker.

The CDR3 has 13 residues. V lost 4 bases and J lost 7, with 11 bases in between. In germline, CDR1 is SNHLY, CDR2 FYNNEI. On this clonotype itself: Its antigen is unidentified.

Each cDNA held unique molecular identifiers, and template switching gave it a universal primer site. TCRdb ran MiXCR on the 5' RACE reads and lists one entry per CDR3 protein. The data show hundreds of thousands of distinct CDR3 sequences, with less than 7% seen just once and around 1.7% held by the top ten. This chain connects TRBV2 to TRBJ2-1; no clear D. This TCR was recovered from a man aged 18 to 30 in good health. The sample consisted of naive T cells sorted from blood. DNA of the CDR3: TGTGCCAGCAGTGGTGAACTATCAAATGAGCAGTTCTTC. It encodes CASSGELSNEQFF.